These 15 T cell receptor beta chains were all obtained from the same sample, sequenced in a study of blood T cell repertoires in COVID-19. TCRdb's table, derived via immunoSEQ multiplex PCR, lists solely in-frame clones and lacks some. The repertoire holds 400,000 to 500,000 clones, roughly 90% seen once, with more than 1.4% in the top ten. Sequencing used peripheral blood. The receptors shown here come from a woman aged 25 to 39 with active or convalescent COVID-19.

CDR3 residues: CASSKDRAGEKLFF. The CDR3 DNA reads as TGCGCCAGCAGCAAGGACAGGGCGGGCGAAAAACTGTTTTTT. The chain has TRBV5-1 and TRBJ1-4; 8 bases align to TRBD1. The V gene's germline CDR1 is SGHRS and CDR2 YFSETQ. The junction had 7 bases not matched to a gene; V was cut back by 4 bases and J by 8 bases. The CDR3 totals 14 residues.

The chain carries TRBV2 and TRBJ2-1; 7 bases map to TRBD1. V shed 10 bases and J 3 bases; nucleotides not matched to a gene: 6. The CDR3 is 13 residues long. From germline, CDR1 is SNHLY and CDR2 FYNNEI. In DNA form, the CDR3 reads TGTGCCACCGCCGGGACAGTCTACAATGAGCAGTTCTTC. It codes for CATAGTVYNEQFF. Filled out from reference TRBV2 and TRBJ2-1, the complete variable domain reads EPEVTQTPSHQVTQMGQEVILRCVPISNHLYFYWYRQILGQKVEFLVSFYNNEISEKSEIFDDQFSVERPDGSNFTLKIRSTKLEDSAMYFCATAGTVYNEQFFGPGTRLTVL.

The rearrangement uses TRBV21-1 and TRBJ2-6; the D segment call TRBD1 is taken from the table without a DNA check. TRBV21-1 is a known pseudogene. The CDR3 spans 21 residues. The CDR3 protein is CASSKAASGDRASSGANVLTF. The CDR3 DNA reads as TGTGCCAGCAGCAAAGCGGCTTCCGGGGACAGGGCTAGCTCTGGGGCCAACGTCCTGACTTTC.

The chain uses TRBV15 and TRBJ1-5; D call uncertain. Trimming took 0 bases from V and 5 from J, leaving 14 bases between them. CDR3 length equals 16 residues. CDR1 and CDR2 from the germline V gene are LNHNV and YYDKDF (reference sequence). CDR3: CATSREGSSNYQPQHF. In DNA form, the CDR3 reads TGTGCCACCAGCAGAGAGGGGAGCAGTAACTATCAGCCCCAGCATTTT.

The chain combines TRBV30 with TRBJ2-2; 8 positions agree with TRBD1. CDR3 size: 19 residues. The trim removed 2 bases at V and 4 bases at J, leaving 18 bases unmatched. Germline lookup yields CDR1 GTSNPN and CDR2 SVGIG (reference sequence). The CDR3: CAWSLPGTGHARGTGELFF. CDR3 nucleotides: TGTGCCTGGAGTCTCCCCGGGACAGGCCACGCTAGGGGCACCGGGGAGCTGTTTTTT.

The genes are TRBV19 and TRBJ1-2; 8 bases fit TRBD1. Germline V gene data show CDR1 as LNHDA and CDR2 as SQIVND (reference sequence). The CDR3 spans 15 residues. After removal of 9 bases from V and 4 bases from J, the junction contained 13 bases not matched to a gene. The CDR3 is CASKRLQGEVYGYTF. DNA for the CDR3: TGTGCCAGCAAGAGGTTACAGGGGGAGGTCTATGGCTACACCTTC.

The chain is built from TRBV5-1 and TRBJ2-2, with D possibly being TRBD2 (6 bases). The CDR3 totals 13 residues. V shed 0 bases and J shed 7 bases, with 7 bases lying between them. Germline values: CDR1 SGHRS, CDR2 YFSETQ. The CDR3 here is CASSLAGVGELFF. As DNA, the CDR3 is TGCGCCAGCAGCTTGGCGGGGGTCGGGGAGCTGTTTTTT.

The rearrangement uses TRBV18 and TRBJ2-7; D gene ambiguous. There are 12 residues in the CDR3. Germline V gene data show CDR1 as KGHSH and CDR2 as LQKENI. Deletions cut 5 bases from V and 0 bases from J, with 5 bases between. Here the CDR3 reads CASSSYSYEQYF. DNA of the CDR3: TGTGCCAGCTCATCGTACTCCTACGAGCAGTACTTC.

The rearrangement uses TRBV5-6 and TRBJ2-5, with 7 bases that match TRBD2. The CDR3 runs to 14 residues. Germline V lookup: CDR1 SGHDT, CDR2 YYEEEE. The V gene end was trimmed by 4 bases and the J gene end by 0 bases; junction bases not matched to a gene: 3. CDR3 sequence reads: CASSLADYQETQYF. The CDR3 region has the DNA TGTGCCAGCAGCCTAGCGGATTACCAAGAGACCCAGTACTTC.

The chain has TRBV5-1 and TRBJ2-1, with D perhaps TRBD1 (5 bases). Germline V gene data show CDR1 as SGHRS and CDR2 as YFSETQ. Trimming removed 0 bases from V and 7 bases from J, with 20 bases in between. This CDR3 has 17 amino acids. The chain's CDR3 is CASSLEVAEGVANEQFF. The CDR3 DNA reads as TGCGCCAGCAGCTTGGAGGTCGCGGAAGGGGTGGCGAATGAGCAGTTCTTC.

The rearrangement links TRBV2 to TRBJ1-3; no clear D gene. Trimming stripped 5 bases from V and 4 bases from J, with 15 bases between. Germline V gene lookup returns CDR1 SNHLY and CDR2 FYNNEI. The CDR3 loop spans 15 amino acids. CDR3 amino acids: CASSPEGGTGNTIYF. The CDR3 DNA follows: TGTGCCAGCAGTCCCGAGGGCGGCACGGGAAACACCATATATTTT.

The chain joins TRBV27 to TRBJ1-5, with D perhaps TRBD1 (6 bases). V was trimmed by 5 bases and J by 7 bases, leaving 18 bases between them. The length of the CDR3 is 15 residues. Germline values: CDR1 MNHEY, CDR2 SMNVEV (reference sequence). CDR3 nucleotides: TGTGCCAGCAGTCCCCGAGGACAGTTTGGGCAGCCCCAGCATTTT. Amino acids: CASSPRGQFGQPQHF.

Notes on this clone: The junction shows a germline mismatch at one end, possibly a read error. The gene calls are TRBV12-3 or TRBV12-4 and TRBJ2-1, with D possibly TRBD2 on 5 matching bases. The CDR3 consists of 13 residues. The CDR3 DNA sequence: TGTGCCAGCAGGTTAGACGGGGTTGATGAGCAGTTCTTC. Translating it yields CASRLDGVDEQFF.

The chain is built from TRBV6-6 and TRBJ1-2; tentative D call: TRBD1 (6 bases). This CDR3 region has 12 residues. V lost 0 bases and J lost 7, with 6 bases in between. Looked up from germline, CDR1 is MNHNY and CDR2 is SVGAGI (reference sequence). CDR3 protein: CASSYSGAGYTF. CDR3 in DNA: TGTGCCAGCAGTTACTCGGGGGCTGGCTACACCTTC.

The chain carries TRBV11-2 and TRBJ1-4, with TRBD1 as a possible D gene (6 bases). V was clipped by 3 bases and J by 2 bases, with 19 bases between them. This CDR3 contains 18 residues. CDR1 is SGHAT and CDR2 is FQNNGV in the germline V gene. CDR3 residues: CASSFPSETGNTNEKLFF. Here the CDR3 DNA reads TGTGCCAGCAGCTTCCCCTCAGAAACAGGGAATACTAATGAAAAACTGTTTTTT.